A selection of T cell receptor beta chains follows, all from one sample in a study of blood T cell repertoires in COVID-19. Only in-frame clones appear in the TCRdb table, and some are missing; sequencing was by immunoSEQ multiplex PCR. Among over 90,000 clones listed, around 90% were seen once. The sequencing input was peripheral blood. The receptors derive from a woman between 45 and 60 years old with COVID-19, enrolled during active disease. Each CDR3 is given with its conserved first and last residue. The order of the fields is J gene, clone size, D gene, V gene, CDR3 DNA, CDR3 protein. D genes are given only for firm matches. Not all rows give a size; the values are once, few, many and, for expanded clones, a class.

TRBJ2-2 | - | - | TRBV28 | TGTGCCAGCAGCCCAGGACAGAACACCGGGGAGCTGTTTTTT | CASSPGQNTGELFF
TRBJ2-7 | - | TRBD2 | TRBV6-2/TRBV6-3 | TGTGCCAGCAGTTACTCGAAGCGGGGGGGCCTGTACGAGCAGTACTTC | CASSYSKRGGLYEQYF
TRBJ2-2 | - | - | TRBV27 | TGTGCCAGCAGACCCGGGACTGCGAACACCGGGGAGCTGTTTTTT | CASRPGTANTGELFF
TRBJ1-2 | - | TRBD1 | TRBV18 | TGTGCCAGCTCACCCGGACAGGGGCTTAAAGGTGGCTACACCTTC | CASSPGQGLKGGYTF
TRBJ1-5 | - | - | TRBV30 | TGTGCCTGGAGTGGGGCAGGGGAACCCAATCAGCCCCAGCATTTT | CAWSGAGEPNQPQHF
TRBJ1-1 | few | - | TRBV5-1 | TGCGCCAGCAGCTTGCCGGGGAACACTGAAGCTTTCTTT | CASSLPGNTEAFF
TRBJ1-5 | - | TRBD1 | TRBV7-2 | TGTGCCAGCAGCCCTGGACAGGTCAATCAGCCCCAGCATTTT | CASSPGQVNQPQHF
TRBJ2-7 | - | TRBD2 | TRBV7-2 | TGTGCCAGCAGCTTAGTAGCGGGGGCGATCCTCGGGAACGAGCAGTACTTC | CASSLVAGAILGNEQYF
TRBJ2-2 | - | TRBD2 | TRBV4-1 | TGCGCCAGCAGCCAACCGGGACTAGGCCCAACTACCGGGGAGCTGTTTTTT | CASSQPGLGPTTGELFF
TRBJ2-7 | once | TRBD1 | TRBV25-1 | TGTGCCAGCAGTGACGCCCAGACAGGGGCCTACGAGCAGTACTTC | CASSDAQTGAYEQYF
TRBJ1-6 | - | - | TRBV27 | TGTGCCAGCAGTTTAACCCCGATTCAGGGGATAGGTTCACCCCTCCACTTT | CASSLTPIQGIGSPLHF
TRBJ1-6 | few | - | TRBV10-1 | TGCGCCGCAGGCGCCGGGAACGGGCTTGAGGATAATTCACCCCTCCACTTT | CAAGAGNGLEDNSPLHF
TRBJ2-2 | once | - | TRBV11-2 | TGTGCCAGCAGCCTGGGACTGCGCGGGGAGCTGTTTTTT | CASSLGLRGELFF
TRBJ2-2 | - | TRBD2 | TRBV4-3 | TGCGCCAGCAATGTCGGGGGGACGAACACCGGGGAGCTGTTTTTT | CASNVGGTNTGELFF
TRBJ2-5 | once | - | TRBV7-2 | TGTGCCAGCAGCTTAGTGCCTAAAGAGACCCAGTACTTC | CASSLVPKETQYF
TRBJ1-6 | once | TRBD1 | TRBV2 | TGTGCCAGCAGTGGACAGGGAGCTAATTCACCCCTCCACTTT | CASSGQGANSPLHF
TRBJ2-5 | - | TRBD1 | TRBV5-5 | TGTGCCAGCAGCTTGGCCGAAGTGGACAGGGTTGTCCAAGAGACCCAGTACTTC | CASSLAEVDRVVQETQYF
TRBJ1-6 | few | - | TRBV7-3 | TGTGCCAGCAGCTCCGACAGAGCTAATTCACCCCTCCACTTT | CASSSDRANSPLHF
TRBJ1-2 | - | - | TRBV24-1 | TGTGCCACCAGTGATTCGACAGAGACCGCTAACTATGGCTACACCTTC | CATSDSTETANYGYTF
TRBJ1-6 | - | TRBD1 | TRBV28 | TGTGCCAGCAAATCTGGACAGGGGAATATTTCACCCCTCCACTTT | CASKSGQGNISPLHF
TRBJ1-1 | - | - | TRBV30 | TGTGCCTGGAGTAACCCGGTTTGGAGGGTACCTGAAGCTTTCTTT | CAWSNPVWRVPEAFF
TRBJ2-5 | - | TRBD1 | TRBV6-2/TRBV6-3 | TGTGCCAGCAGCTCGGGACAGATAAAGGTGTCTCAAGAGACCCAGTACTTC | CASSSGQIKVSQETQYF
TRBJ1-1 | - | - | TRBV27 | TGTGCCAGCAGTTTATCGGGACACGGAACGGGCACTGAAGCTTTCTTT | CASSLSGHGTGTEAFF
TRBJ1-6 | - | - | TRBV3-1/TRBV3-2 | TGTGCCAGCAGCCAAGCAGGGGAGAGGTCACCCCTCCACTTT | CASSQAGERSPLHF
TRBJ1-1 | - | TRBD1 | TRBV6-2/TRBV6-3 | TGTGCCAGCAGTTACCGCGGGACAGGGGTTACTGAAGCTTTCTTT | CASSYRGTGVTEAFF
TRBJ2-1 | - | TRBD2 | TRBV4-2 | TGTGCCAGCAGCCATCGAGCGGGGGCGGTCTACAATGAGCAGTTCTTC | CASSHRAGAVYNEQFF
TRBJ2-7 | - | - | TRBV7-9 | TGTGCCAGCAGCTTAGATGGGTGGAGGGAGCAGTACTTC | CASSLDGWREQYF
TRBJ2-7 | - | - | TRBV27 | TGTGCCAGCAGAACAGGGATCAACGAGCAGTACTTC | CASRTGINEQYF
TRBJ1-6 | - | TRBD1 | TRBV15 | TGTGCCACCAGCAGGGACAGGGGTTCACCCCTCCACTTT | CATSRDRGSPLHF
TRBJ2-1 | - | - | TRBV29-1 | TGCAGCGTTGAACTCGGGGTAAGAAAATACAATGAGCAGTTCTTC | CSVELGVRKYNEQFF
TRBJ2-5 | - | TRBD1 | TRBV3-1/TRBV3-2 | TGTGCCAGCAGCTCTTTACAGGGGAGACGAGAGACCCAGTACTTC | CASSSLQGRRETQYF
TRBJ1-1 | - | - | TRBV6-5 | TGTGCCAGCAGTTACGCGGGGGCAAGCACTGAAGCTTTCTTT | CASSYAGASTEAFF
TRBJ1-5 | - | TRBD1 | TRBV3-1/TRBV3-2 | TGTGCCAGCGGGACAGGGGCTTATAGCAATCAGCCCCAGCATTTT | CASGTGAYSNQPQHF
TRBJ2-5 | once | - | TRBV11-2 | TGTGCCAGCAGCTTAGGCACCCACAGCCTCCAAGAGACCCAGTACTTC | CASSLGTHSLQETQYF
TRBJ1-4 | - | - | TRBV19 | TGTGCCAGTAGTAACCGACAGATCGAGGCTGAAAAACTGTTTTTT | CASSNRQIEAEKLFF
TRBJ2-7 | - | TRBD1 | TRBV4-1 | TGCGCCAGCACCGGGACAGGGAGCTCCTACGAGCAGTACTTC | CASTGTGSSYEQYF
TRBJ2-1 | - | - | TRBV3-1/TRBV3-2 | TGTGCCAGCAGCCTAGCAGCTAGGAATGAGCAGTTCTTC | CASSLAARNEQFF
TRBJ1-3 | - | TRBD1 | TRBV7-9 | TGTGCAAGAGGGGGCGAGGGAAACACCATATATTTT | CARGGEGNTIYF
TRBJ1-5 | - | - | TRBV4-3 | TGCGCCAGCAGCCTAGGACGGACAAATCAGCCCCAGCATTTT | CASSLGRTNQPQHF
TRBJ1-6 | - | TRBD1 | TRBV4-1 | TGCGCCAGCAGCCATTTTCCCCCAGGGGGTTCACCCCTCCACTTT | CASSHFPPGGSPLHF
TRBJ2-3 | - | TRBD2 | TRBV4-3 | TGCGCCAGCAGCCAAGATGGGTTCAGCGGGGGAAGCACAGATACGCAGTATTTT | CASSQDGFSGGSTDTQYF
TRBJ2-5 | - | - | TRBV19 | TGTGCCAGTAGTCCCCAACCTCTCGGGGAGACCCAGTACTTC | CASSPQPLGETQYF
TRBJ1-6 | - | TRBD1 | TRBV27 | TGTGCCAGCAGTCTATTGGACAGGGCAAATTCACCCCTCCACTTT | CASSLLDRANSPLHF
TRBJ1-5 | - | TRBD1 | TRBV4-2 | TGTGCCAGCAGCCAAGATTCGGGACAGGGTAATCAGCCCCAGCATTTT | CASSQDSGQGNQPQHF
TRBJ1-5 | few | TRBD1 | TRBV19 | TGTGCCAGTAGTGGGACAGGCGCTTCCAATCAGCCCCAGCATTTT | CASSGTGASNQPQHF
TRBJ2-7 | - | - | TRBV30 | TGTGCCTGGGCGACAGGCAGCTCCTACGAGCAGTACTTC | CAWATGSSYEQYF
TRBJ1-2 | - | TRBD1 | TRBV20-1 | TGCAGTGCTGACAGGGGGAGTGGCTACACCTTC | CSADRGSGYTF
TRBJ2-2 | - | TRBD2 | TRBV10-1 | TGCGCCAGCAGTGATAAGGGACTAGCGACGAACACCGGGGAGCTGTTTTTT | CASSDKGLATNTGELFF
TRBJ2-1 | - | - | TRBV7-5 | TGTGTCAGAAGCTTAATATCCAGACGGGGGGGCAGGGGACCCTACAATGAGCAGTTCTTC | CVRSLISRRGGRGPYNEQFF
TRBJ2-1 | - | - | TRBV10-3 | TGTGCCATCAGTGAGTCAGGGGCTTCCTACAATGAGCAGTTCTTC | CAISESGASYNEQFF